This T cell receptor (beta chain) was captured by sequencing in a study of Ad26.COV2.S vaccination and SARS-CoV-2 variants. Treatment specified: some 20 received Ad26.COV2.S at low or high dose, single or two shots; roughly five received placebo; per-sample allocation not given. The samples were gathered on day 63 after the first injection of vaccine or placebo. Germline CDR1 and CDR2: SGHDT and YYEEEE. The CDR3 is made up of 15 amino acids. Trimming took 4 bases from V and 6 from J; bases not matched to a gene: 8. Produced via immunoSEQ multiplex PCR; TCRdb's table is partial and in-frame only. The sample lists 350,000 to 600,000 clones, 80% to 90% occurring once.

This TCR derives from a person between 18 and 60 years old who received the Ad26.COV2.S COVID-19 vaccine or a placebo. V is TRBV5-6 and J is TRBJ2-5, with 11 bases fitting TRBD2. Sequenced here: peripheral blood, sampled in a trial of Ad26.COV2.S vaccine versus placebo. The CDR3 nucleotides read TGTGCCAGCAGCCTTAGCGGGGGGGCTCCGAAGACCCAGTACTTC. Translation gives CASSLSGGAPKTQYF.